The clone carrying this T cell receptor (beta chain) was found many times. The antigen is unknown. This sample is drawn from a study of regulatory T cells in long-lasting Graves disease. The CDR3 runs 14 residues. CDR1 is MDHEN, CDR2 SYDVKM, per germline. J lost 4 bases, V lost 4 bases, and 4 bases had no gene match. For TCR beta, libraries came from iRepertoire HTBI primers and Arm-PCR of CDR3 regions. TCRdb analysed the multiplex PCR reads with MiXCR anew, one entry per CDR3 protein. The data contain about 240,000 distinct CDR3 sequences, 20% to 25% of them singletons. Overall study results and limits: Persistent patients shared more public clonotypes (fewer than 3,000) than newly diagnosed patients (around 1,000).

The time point: newly diagnosed GD, antithyroid drugs for less than 3 months. After RNA was extracted from PBMCs, the TCR library was made from it. The sample consisted of peripheral blood mononuclear cells (PBMCs), taken at new diagnosis, from a patient treated with antithyroid drugs. The chain links TRBV28 to TRBJ1-3, with TRBD1 matching over 7 bases. The TCR was taken from a female donor with Graves disease. CDR3 DNA sequence: TGTGCCAGCAGTTCCGGGACAGCGGGAAACACCATATATTTT. This translates into CASSSGTAGNTIYF.